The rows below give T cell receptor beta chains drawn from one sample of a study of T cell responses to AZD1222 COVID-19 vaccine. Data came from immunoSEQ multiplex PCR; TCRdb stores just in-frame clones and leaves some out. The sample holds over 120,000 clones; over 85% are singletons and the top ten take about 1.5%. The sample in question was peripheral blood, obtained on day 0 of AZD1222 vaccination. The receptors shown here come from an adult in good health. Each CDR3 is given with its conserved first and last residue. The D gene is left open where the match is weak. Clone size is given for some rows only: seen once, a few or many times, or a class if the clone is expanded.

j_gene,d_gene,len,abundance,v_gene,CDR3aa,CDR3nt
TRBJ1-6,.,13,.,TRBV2,CASSAQYNSPLHF,TGTGCCAGCAGTGCACAGTATAATTCACCCCTCCACTTT
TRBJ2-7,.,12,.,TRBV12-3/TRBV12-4,CASSYRPNEQYF,TGTGCCAGCAGCTACCGCCCTAACGAGCAGTACTTC
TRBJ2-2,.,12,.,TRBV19,CASNLNTGELFF,TGTGCCAGTAACCTCAACACCGGGGAGCTGTTTTTT
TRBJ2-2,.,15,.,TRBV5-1,CASSQRQANTGELFF,TGCGCCAGCAGCCAGCGACAGGCGAACACCGGGGAGCTGTTTTTT
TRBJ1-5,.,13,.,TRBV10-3,CAISLGEAQPQHF,TGTGCCATCAGTCTAGGGGAGGCTCAGCCCCAGCATTTT
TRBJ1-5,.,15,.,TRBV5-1,CASSLVREGNQPQHF,TGCGCCAGCAGCTTGGTCAGGGAAGGCAATCAGCCCCAGCATTTT
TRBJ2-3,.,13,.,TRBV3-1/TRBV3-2,CASSLGGPSTQYF,TGTGCCAGCAGCCTCGGCGGGCCCAGTACGCAGTATTTT
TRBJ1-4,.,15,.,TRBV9,CASSVDSATNEKLFF,TGTGCCAGCAGCGTTGACAGTGCAACTAATGAAAAACTGTTTTTT
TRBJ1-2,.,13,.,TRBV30,CAWEGPFNYGYTF,TGTGCCTGGGAGGGACCTTTCAACTATGGCTACACCTTC
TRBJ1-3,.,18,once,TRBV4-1,CASSQDILSVISGNTIYF,TGCGCCAGCAGCCAAGATATTTTAAGCGTGATCTCTGGAAACACCATATATTTT
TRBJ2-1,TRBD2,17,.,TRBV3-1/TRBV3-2,CASSLAGGRGHDNEQFF,TGTGCCAGCAGCCTAGCGGGGGGGAGAGGCCACGACAATGAGCAGTTCTTC
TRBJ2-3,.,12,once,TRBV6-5,CASSSTAYTQYF,TGTGCCAGCAGTTCGACGGCGTATACGCAGTATTTT
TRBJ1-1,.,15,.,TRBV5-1,CASSLVGAGDTEAFF,TGCGCCAGCAGCTTGGTAGGGGCAGGAGACACTGAAGCTTTCTTT
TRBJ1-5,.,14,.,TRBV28,CASRTHYSNQPQHF,TGTGCCAGCCGCACGCACTATAGCAATCAGCCCCAGCATTTT
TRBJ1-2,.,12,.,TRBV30,CAWNHRPYGYTF,TGTGCCTGGAACCACAGGCCCTATGGCTACACCTTC
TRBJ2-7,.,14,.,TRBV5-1,CASSLDGGSYEQYF,TGCGCCAGCAGCTTGGATGGGGGCTCCTACGAGCAGTACTTC
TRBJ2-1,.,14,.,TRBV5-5,CASSLSLDSEEQFF,TGTGCCAGCAGCTTATCACTCGACAGCGAGGAGCAGTTCTTC
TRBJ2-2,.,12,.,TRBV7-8,CASSLSFGELFF,TGTGCCAGCAGCCTCAGTTTCGGGGAGCTGTTTTTT
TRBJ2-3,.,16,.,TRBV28,CASSLWRRPRTDTQYF,TGTGCCAGCAGCCTTTGGAGGAGGCCCCGCACAGATACGCAGTATTTT
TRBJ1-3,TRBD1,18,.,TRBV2,CASRRQGAYLSSGNTIYF,TGTGCCAGCAGGAGACAGGGGGCGTACTTAAGCTCTGGAAACACCATATATTTT
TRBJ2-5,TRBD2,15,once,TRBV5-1,CASSWQLAAQETQYF,TGCGCCAGCAGCTGGCAACTAGCGGCCCAAGAGACCCAGTACTTC
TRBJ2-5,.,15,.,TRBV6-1,CASSEVQIDQETQYF,TGTGCCAGCAGTGAAGTCCAGATAGATCAAGAGACCCAGTACTTC
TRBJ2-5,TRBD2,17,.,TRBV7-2,CASSFRMTSGGEETQYF,TGTGCCAGCAGCTTCCGGATGACTAGCGGGGGGGAAGAGACCCAGTACTTC
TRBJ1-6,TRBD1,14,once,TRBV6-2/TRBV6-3,CASSLRGLNSPLHF,TGTGCCAGCAGTCTCAGGGGGCTCAATTCACCCCTCCACTTT
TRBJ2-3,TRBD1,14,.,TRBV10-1,CASRPGQGTDTQYF,TGCGCCAGCAGACCGGGACAGGGCACAGATACGCAGTATTTT
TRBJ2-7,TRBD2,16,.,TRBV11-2,CASTPSAASGFYEQYF,TGTGCCAGCACCCCGAGCGCGGCTAGCGGATTCTACGAGCAGTACTTC
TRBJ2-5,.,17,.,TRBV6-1,CASSEAPSLLRKETQYF,TGTGCCAGCAGTGAAGCACCCTCCCTGTTAAGGAAAGAGACCCAGTACTTC
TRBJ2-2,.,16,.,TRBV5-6,CASSSSGTGFTGELFF,TGTGCCAGCAGCTCTTCCGGGACGGGATTCACCGGGGAGCTGTTTTTT
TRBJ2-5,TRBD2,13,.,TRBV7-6,CASSISGGETQYF,TGTGCCAGCAGCATTAGCGGGGGGGAGACCCAGTACTTC
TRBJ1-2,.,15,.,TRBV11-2,CASSEGGGFLNGYTF,TGTGCCAGCAGCGAGGGAGGAGGGTTTCTCAATGGCTACACCTTC
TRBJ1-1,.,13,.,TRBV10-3,CAISERANTEAFF,TGTGCCATCAGTGAACGGGCCAACACTGAAGCTTTCTTT
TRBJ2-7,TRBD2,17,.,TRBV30,CAWSGGAGPTYNYEQYF,TGTGCCTGGAGTGGAGGAGCGGGACCCACCTATAACTACGAGCAGTACTTC
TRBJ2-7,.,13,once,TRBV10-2,CASSDATVYEQYF,TGCGCCAGCAGTGATGCGACGGTCTACGAGCAGTACTTC
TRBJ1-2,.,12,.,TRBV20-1,CSASWQGGGYTF,TGCAGTGCTAGTTGGCAAGGGGGTGGCTACACCTTC
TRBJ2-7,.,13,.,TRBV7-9,CASSLSGFEGQYF,TGTGCCAGCAGCTTAAGCGGGTTTGAGGGGCAGTACTTC
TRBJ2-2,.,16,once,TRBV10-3,CAISKQGRVGGGELFF,TGTGCCATCAGTAAGCAGGGCAGGGTAGGAGGCGGGGAGCTGTTTTTT
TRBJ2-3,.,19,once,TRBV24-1,CATSARAGLEGTSTDTQYF,TGTGCCACCAGTGCCCGCGCTGGGTTGGAGGGGACTAGCACAGATACGCAGTATTTT
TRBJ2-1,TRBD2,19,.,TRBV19,CASRRTSGAMASSYNEQFF,TGTGCCAGCCGAAGGACTAGCGGCGCGATGGCCAGCTCCTACAATGAGCAGTTCTTC
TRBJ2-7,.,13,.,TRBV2,CASSEQGQDEQYF,TGTGCCAGCAGTGAGCAGGGGCAAGACGAGCAGTACTTC
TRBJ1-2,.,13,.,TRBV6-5,CASRTLGDYGYTF,TGTGCCAGCAGAACGCTAGGGGACTATGGCTACACCTTC
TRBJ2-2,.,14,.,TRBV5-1,CASKPGPEAGELFF,TGCGCCAGCAAGCCAGGGCCAGAGGCCGGGGAGCTGTTTTTT
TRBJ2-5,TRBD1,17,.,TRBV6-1,CASSVRAGGASSETQYF,TGTGCCAGCAGTGTTCGGGCAGGGGGCGCTTCCTCGGAGACCCAGTACTTC
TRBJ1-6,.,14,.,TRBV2,CASSFGPGDSPLHF,TGTGCCAGCAGTTTCGGGCCGGGAGACTCACCCCTCCACTTT
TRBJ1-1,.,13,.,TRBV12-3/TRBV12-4,CASTLDRYTEAFF,TGTGCCAGCACCCTGGACCGCTACACTGAAGCTTTCTTT
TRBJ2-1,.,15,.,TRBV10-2,CASTVGQSSYNEQFF,TGCGCCAGCACCGTCGGACAGAGCTCCTACAATGAGCAGTTCTTC
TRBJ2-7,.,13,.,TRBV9,CASSVSPTGEQYF,TGTGCCAGCAGCGTCTCTCCCACGGGGGAGCAGTACTTC
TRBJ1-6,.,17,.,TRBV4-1,CASSQEYVSSYNSPLHF,TGCGCCAGCAGCCAGGAATATGTGAGCTCCTATAATTCACCCCTCCACTTT
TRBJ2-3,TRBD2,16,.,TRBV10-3,CAISEGSGRSTDTQYF,TGTGCCATCAGTGAGGGGAGCGGGAGGAGTACAGATACGCAGTATTTT
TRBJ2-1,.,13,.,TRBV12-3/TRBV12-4,CASSFGGAQEQFF,TGTGCCAGCAGTTTTGGGGGGGCGCAAGAGCAGTTCTTC